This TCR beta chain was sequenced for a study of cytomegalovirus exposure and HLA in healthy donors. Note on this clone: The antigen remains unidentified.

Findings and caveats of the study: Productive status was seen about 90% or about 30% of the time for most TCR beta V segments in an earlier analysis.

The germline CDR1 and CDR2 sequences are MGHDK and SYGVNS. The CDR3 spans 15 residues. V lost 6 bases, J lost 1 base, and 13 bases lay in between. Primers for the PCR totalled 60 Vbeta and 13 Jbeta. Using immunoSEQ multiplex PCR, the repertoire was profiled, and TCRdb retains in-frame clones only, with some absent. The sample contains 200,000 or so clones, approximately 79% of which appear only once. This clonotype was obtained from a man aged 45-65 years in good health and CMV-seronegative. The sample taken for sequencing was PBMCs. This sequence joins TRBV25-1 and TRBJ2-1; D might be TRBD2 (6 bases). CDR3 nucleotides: TGTGCCAGCAGGGACTATCGGAAGTCCTACAATGAGCAGTTCTTC. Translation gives CASRDYRKSYNEQFF.